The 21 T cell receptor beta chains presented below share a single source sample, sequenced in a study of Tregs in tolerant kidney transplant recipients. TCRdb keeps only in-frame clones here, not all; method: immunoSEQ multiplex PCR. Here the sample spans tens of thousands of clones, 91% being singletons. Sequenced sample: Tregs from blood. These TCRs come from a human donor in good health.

This CDR3 reads CASSLDLVSNEKLFF. The CDR3, as DNA: TGTGCCAGCAGCTTAGATCTAGTCTCTAATGAAAAACTGTTTTTT. The chain couples TRBV11-2 to TRBJ1-4, with D uncertain. The germline CDR1 and CDR2 sequences are SGHAT and FQNNGV. CDR3 size: 15 residues. V was clipped by 0 bases and J by 3 bases, with 8 bases between them.

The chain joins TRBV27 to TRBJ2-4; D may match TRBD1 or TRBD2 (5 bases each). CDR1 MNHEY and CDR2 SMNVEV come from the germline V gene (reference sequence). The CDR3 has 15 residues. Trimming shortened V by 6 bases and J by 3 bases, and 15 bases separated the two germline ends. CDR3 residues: CASSLFGGYKNIQYF. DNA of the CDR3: TGTGCCAGCAGCCTTTTTGGGGGTTACAAAAACATTCAGTACTTC.

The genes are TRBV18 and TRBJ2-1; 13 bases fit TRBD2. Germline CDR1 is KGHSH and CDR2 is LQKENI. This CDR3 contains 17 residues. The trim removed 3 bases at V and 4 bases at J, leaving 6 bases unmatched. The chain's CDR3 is CASSPVWGLAGYNEQFF. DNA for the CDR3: TGTGCCAGCTCACCGGTCTGGGGACTAGCGGGATACAATGAGCAGTTCTTC. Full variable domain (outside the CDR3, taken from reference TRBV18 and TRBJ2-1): NAGVMQNPRHLVRRRGQEARLRCSPMKGHSHVYWYRQLPEEGLKFMVYLQKENIIDESGMPKERFSAEFPKEGPSILRIQQVVRGDSAAYFCASSPVWGLAGYNEQFFGPGTRLTVL.

This chain's CDR3 is CASSSPGQGNLRNQPQHF. CDR3 in DNA: TGTGCCAGTAGTTCTCCGGGACAGGGAAATCTCCGCAATCAGCCCCAGCATTTT. This chain connects TRBV19 to TRBJ1-5, with 9 bases fitting TRBD1. The CDR3 covers 18 residues. J gave up 2 bases and V 5 bases, and 13 bases lay outside the gene matches. The germline V gene encodes CDR1 LNHDA and CDR2 SQIVND (reference sequence). Full variable domain (outside the CDR3, taken from reference TRBV19 and TRBJ1-5): DGGITQSPKYLFRKEGQNVTLSCEQNLNHDAMYWYRQDPGQGLRLIYYSQIVNDFQKGDIAEGYSVSREKKESFPLTVTSAQKNPTAFYLCASSSPGQGNLRNQPQHFGDGTRLSIL.

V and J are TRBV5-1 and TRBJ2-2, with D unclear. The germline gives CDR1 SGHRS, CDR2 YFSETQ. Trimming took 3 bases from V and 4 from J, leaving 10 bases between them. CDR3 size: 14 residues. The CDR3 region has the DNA TGCGCCAGCAGCTACTCTAGATCCACCGGGGAGCTGTTTTTT. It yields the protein CASSYSRSTGELFF.

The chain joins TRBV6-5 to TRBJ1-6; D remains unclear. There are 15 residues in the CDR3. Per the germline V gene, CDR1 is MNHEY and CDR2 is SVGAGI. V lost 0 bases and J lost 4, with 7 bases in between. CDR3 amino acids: CASSYSTVYNSPLHF. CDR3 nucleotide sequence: TGTGCCAGCAGTTACTCTACGGTATATAATTCACCCCTCCACTTT.

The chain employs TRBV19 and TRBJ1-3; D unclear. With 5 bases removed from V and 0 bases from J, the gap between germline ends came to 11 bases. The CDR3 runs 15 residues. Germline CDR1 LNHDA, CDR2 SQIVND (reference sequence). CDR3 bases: TGTGCCAGTAGTCCCAGTGGCCTCTCTGGAAACACCATATATTTT. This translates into CASSPSGLSGNTIYF.

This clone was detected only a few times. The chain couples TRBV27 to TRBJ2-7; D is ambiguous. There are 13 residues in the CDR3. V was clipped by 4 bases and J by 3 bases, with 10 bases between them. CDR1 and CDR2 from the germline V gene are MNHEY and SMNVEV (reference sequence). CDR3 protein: CASSSQRLYEQYF. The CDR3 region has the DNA TGTGCCAGCAGTTCACAGAGACTCTACGAGCAGTACTTC.

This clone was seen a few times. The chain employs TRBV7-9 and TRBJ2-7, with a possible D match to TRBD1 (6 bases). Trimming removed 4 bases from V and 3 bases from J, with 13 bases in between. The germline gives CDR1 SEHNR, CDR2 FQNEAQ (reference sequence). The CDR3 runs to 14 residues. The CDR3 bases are TGTGCCAGCAGCTCCCGGACAGTGGGCTACGAGCAGTACTTC. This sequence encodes CASSSRTVGYEQYF.

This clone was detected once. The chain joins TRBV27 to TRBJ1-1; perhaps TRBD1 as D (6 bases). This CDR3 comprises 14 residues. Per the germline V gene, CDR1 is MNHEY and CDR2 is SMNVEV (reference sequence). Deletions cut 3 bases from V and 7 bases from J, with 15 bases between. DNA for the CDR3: TGTGCCAGCAGTTTCGGACAGCGAATGGGTGAAGCTTTCTTT. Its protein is CASSFGQRMGEAFF.

CDR3 loop: CSVERVGSGYTF. The CDR3 region has the DNA TGCAGCGTTGAGAGGGTGGGCTCTGGCTACACCTTC. The chain joins TRBV29-1 to TRBJ1-2; D remains ambiguous. The CDR3 contains 12 residues. Trimming shortened V by 3 bases and J by 7 bases, and 12 bases separated the two germline ends. Germline V gene lookup returns CDR1 SQVTM and CDR2 ANQGSEA.

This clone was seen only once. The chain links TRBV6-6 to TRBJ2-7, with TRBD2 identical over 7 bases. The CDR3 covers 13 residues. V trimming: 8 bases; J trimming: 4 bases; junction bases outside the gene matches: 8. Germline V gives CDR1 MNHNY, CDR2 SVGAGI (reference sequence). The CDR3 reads CASLRGGQYEQYF. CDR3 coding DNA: TGTGCCAGCCTTCGGGGAGGGCAATACGAGCAGTACTTC.

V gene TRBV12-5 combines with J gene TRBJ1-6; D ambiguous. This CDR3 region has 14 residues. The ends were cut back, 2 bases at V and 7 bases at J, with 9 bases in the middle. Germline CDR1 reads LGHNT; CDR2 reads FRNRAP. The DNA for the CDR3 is TGTGCTAGTGGTTTGCTCAATTCGAATTCACCCCTCCACTTT. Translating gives CASGLLNSNSPLHF.

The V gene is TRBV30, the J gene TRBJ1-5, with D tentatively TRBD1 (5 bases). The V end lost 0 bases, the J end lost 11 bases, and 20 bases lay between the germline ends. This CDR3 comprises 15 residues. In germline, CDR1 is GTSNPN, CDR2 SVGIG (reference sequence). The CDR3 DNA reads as TGTGCCTGGAGTGTAAAGATGGGGGGAAGCACGGCCCAGCATTTT. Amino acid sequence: CAWSVKMGGSTAQHF.

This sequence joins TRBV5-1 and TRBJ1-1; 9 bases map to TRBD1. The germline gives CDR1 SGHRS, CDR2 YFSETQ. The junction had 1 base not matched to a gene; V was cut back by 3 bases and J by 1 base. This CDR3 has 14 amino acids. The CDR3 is CASSSGQGNTEAFF. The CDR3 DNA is TGCGCCAGCAGCTCGGGACAGGGGAACACTGAAGCTTTCTTT.

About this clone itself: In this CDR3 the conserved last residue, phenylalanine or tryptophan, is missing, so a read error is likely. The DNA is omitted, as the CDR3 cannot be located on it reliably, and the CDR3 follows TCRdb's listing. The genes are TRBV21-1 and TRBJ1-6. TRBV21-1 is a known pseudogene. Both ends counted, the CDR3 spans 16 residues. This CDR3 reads CASSLGGSSYNSPLHL.

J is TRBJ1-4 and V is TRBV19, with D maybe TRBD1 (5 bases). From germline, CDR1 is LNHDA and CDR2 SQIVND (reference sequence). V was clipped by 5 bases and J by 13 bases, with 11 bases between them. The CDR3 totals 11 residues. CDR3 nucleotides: TGTGCCAGTAGTTTCTTTGGGGGACTGTTTTTT. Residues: CASSFFGGLFF.

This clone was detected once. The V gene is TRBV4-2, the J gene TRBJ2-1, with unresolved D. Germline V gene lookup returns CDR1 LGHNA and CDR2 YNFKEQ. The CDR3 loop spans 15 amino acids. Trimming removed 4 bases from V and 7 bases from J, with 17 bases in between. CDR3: CASSPDRASSNEQFF. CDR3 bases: TGTGCCAGCAGCCCAGATAGGGCGTCGAGTAATGAGCAGTTCTTC.

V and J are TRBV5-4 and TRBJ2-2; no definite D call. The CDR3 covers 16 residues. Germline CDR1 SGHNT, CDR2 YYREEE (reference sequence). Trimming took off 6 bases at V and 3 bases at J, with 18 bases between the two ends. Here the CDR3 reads CASTPGVPQDTGELFF. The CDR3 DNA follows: TGTGCCAGCACCCCTGGGGTGCCCCAGGACACCGGGGAGCTGTTTTTT. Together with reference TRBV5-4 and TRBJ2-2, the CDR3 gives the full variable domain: ETGVTQSPTHLIKTRGQQVTLRCSSQSGHNTVSWYQQALGQGPQFIFQYYREEENGRGNFPPRFSGLQFPNYSSELNVNALELDDSALYLCASTPGVPQDTGELFFGEGSRLTVL.

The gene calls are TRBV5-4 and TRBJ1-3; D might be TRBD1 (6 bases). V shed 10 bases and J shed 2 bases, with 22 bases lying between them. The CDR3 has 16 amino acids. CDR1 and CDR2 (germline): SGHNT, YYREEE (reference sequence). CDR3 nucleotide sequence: TGTGCCTTCTCAGGGGTGCGTCCCGAGGCTGGAAACACCATATATTTT. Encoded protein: CAFSGVRPEAGNTIYF. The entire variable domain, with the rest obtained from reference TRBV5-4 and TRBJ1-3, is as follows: ETGVTQSPTHLIKTRGQQVTLRCSSQSGHNTVSWYQQALGQGPQFIFQYYREEENGRGNFPPRFSGLQFPNYSSELNVNALELDDSALYLCAFSGVRPEAGNTIYFGEGSWLTVV.

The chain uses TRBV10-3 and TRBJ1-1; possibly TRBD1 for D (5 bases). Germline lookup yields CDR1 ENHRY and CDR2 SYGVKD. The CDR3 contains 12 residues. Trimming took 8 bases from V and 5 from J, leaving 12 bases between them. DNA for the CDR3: TGTGCCATCGGGGCGGACGGTACTGAAGCTTTCTTT. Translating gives CAIGADGTEAFF.